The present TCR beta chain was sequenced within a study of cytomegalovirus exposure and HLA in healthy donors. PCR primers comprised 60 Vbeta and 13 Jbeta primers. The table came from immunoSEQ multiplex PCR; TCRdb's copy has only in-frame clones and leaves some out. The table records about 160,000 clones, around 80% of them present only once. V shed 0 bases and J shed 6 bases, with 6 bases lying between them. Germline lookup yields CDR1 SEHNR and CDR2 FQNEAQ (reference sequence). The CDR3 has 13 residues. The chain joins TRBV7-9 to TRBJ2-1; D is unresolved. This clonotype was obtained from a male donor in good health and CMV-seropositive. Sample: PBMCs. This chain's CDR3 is CASSLAAVNEQFF. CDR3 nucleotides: TGTGCCAGCAGCTTAGCCGCAGTCAATGAGCAGTTCTTC. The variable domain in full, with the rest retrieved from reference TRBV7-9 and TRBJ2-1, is DTGVSQNPRHKITKRGQNVTFRCDPISEHNRLYWYRQTLGQGPEFLTYFQNEAQLEKSRLLSDRFSAERPKGSFSTLEIQRTEQGDSAMYLCASSLAAVNEQFFGPGTRLTVL.